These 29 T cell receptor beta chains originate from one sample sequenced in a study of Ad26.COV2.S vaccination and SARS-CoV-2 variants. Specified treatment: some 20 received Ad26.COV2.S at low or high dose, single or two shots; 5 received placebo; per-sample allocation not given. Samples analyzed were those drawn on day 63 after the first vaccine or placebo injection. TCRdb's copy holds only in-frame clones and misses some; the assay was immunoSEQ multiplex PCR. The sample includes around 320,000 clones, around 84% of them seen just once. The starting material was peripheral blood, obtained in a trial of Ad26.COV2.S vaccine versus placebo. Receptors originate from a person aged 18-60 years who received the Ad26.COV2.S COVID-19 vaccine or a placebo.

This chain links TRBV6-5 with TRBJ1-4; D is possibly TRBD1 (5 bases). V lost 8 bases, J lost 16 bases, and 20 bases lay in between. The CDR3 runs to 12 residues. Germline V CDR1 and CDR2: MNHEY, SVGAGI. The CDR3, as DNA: TGTGCCAGCCTCGGCAGTGGGGGTGTTCGGTTTTTT. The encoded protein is CASLGSGGVRFF.

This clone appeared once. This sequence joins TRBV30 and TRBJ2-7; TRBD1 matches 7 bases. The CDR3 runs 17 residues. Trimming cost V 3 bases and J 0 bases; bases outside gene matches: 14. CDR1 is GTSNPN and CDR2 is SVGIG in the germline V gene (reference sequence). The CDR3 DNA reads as TGTGCCTGGAGCGCACCCCATATGGGACAGCTCTCCTACGAGCAGTACTTC. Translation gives CAWSAPHMGQLSYEQYF.

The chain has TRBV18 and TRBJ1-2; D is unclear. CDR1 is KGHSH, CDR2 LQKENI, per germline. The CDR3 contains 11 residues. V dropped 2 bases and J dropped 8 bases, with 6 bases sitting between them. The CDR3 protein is CASSPGEGYTF. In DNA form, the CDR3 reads TGTGCCAGCTCACCAGGGGAAGGCTACACCTTC. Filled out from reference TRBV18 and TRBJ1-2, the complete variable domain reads NAGVMQNPRHLVRRRGQEARLRCSPMKGHSHVYWYRQLPEEGLKFMVYLQKENIIDESGMPKERFSAEFPKEGPSILRIQQVVRGDSAAYFCASSPGEGYTFGSGTRLTVV.

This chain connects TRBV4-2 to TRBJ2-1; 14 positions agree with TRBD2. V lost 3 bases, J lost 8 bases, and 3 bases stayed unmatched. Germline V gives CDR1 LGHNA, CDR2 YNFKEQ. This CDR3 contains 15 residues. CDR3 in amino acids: CASSQRLAGGYEQFF. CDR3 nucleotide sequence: TGTGCCAGCAGCCAGAGACTAGCGGGGGGGTATGAGCAGTTCTTC.

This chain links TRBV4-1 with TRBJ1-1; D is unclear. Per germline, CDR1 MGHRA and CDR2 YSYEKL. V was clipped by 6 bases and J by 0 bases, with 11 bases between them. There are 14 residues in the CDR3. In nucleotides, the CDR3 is TGCGCCAGCAGACCTTATCAAATGAACACTGAAGCTTTCTTT. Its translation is CASRPYQMNTEAFF.

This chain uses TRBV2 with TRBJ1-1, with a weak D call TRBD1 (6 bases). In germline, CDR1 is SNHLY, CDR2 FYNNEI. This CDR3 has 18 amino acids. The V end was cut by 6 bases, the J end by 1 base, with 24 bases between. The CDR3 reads CASRWGPPQGLGNTEAFF. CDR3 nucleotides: TGTGCCAGCAGATGGGGGCCCCCGCAGGGTTTGGGGAACACTGAAGCTTTCTTT.

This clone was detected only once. The CDR3 sequence: CASSLVGVEQYF. CDR3 in DNA: TGTGCCAGCAGCTTAGTGGGGGTCGAGCAGTACTTC. The rearrangement joins TRBV7-6 to TRBJ2-7, with D possibly called TRBD1 or TRBD2 (5 bases each). Trimming took 1 base from V and 6 from J, leaving 7 bases between them. The CDR3 is 12 amino acids. The germline V gene has CDR1 SGHVS and CDR2 FNYEAQ.

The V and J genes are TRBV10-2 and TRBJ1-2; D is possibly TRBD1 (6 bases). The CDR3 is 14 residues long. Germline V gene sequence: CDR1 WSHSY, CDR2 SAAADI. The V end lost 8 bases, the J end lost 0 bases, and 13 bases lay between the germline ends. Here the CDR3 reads CASGGDTSNYGYTF. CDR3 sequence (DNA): TGCGCCAGCGGGGGGGACACCTCTAACTATGGCTACACCTTC.

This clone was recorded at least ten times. CDR3 sequence reads: CATNHGILVRQPQHF. In nucleotides, the CDR3 is TGTGCCACCAACCACGGGATCCTGGTACGTCAGCCCCAGCATTTT. This chain links TRBV24-1 with TRBJ1-5; D is unresolved. The germline V and J ends were trimmed by 8 bases and 6 bases, with 19 bases remaining between them. The V gene's germline CDR1 is KGHDR and CDR2 SFDVKD. The CDR3 loop spans 15 amino acids.

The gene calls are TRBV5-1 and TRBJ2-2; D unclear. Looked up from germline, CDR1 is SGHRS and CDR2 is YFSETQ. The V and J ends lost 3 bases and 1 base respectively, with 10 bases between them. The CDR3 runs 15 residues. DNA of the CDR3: TGCGCCAGCAGCTCTACATCTGTGAACACCGGGGAGCTGTTTTTT. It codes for CASSSTSVNTGELFF.

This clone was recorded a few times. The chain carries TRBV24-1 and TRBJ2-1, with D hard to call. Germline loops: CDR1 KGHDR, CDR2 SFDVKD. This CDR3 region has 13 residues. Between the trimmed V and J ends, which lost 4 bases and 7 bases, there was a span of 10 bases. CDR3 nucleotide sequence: TGTGCCACCAGTGACCAAGTAGATAATGAGCAGTTCTTC. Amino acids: CATSDQVDNEQFF.

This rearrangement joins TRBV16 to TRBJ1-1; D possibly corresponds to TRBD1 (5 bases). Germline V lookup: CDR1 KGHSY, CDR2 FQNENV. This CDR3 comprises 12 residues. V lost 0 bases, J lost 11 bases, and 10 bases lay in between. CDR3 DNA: TGTGCCAGCAGCCAATCGGGGCGGTATGCTTTCTTT. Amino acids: CASSQSGRYAFF. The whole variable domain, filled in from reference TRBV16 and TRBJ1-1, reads GEEVAQTPKHLVRGEGQKAKLYCAPIKGHSYVFWYQQVLKNEFKFLISFQNENVFDETGMPKERFSAKCLPNSPCSLEIQATKLEDSAVYFCASSQSGRYAFFGQGTRLTVV.

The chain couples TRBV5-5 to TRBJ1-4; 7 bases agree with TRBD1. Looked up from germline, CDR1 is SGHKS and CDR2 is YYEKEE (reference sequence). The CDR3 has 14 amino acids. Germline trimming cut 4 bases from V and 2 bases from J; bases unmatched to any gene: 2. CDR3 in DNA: TGTGCCAGCAGCCAGGACAGGACTAATGAAAAACTGTTTTTT. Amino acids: CASSQDRTNEKLFF.

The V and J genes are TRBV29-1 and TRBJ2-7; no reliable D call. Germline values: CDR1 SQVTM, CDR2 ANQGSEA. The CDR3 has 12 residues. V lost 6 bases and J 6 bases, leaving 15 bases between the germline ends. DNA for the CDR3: TGCAGCGTCGAGCTAGGATCCCCCGAGCAGTACTTC. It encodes CSVELGSPEQYF.

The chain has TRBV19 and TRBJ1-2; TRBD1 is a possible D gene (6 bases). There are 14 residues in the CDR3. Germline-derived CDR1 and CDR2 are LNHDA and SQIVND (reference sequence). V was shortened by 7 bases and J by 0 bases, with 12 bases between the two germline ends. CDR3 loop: CASTRTASNYGYTF. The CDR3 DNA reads TGTGCCAGTACCAGGACAGCCTCTAACTATGGCTACACCTTC. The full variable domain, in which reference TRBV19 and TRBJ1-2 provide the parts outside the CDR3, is DGGITQSPKYLFRKEGQNVTLSCEQNLNHDAMYWYRQDPGQGLRLIYYSQIVNDFQKGDIAEGYSVSREKKESFPLTVTSAQKNPTAFYLCASTRTASNYGYTFGSGTRLTVV.

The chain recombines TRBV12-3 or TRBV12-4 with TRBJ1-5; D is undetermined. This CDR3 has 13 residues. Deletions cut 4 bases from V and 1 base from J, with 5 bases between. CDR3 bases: TGTGCCAGCAGTTCAGGAAGCAATCAGCCCCAGCATTTT. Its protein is CASSSGSNQPQHF.

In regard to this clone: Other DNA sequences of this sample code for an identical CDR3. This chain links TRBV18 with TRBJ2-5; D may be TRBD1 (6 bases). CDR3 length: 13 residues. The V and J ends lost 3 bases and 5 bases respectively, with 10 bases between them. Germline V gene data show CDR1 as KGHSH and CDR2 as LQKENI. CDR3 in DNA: TGTGCCAGCTCACCCGGACAGCAGGAGACCCAGTACTTC. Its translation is CASSPGQQETQYF.

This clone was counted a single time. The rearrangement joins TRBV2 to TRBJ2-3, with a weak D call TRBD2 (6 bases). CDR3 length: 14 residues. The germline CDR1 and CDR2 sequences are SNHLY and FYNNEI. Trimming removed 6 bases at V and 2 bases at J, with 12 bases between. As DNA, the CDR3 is TGTGCCAGCAGACCGGGGGTGCCCACAGATACGCAGTATTTT. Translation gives CASRPGVPTDTQYF.

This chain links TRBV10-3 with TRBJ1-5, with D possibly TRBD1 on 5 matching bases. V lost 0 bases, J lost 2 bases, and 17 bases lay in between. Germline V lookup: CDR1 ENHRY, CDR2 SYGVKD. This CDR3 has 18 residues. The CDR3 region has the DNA TGTGCCATCAGTGAGTCCTTGTTACGGGGGAACGGCAATCAGCCCCAGCATTTT. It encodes CAISESLLRGNGNQPQHF.

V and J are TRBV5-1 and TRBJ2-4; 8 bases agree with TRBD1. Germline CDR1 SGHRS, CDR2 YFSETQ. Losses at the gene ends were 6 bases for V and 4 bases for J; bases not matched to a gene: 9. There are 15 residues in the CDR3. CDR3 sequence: CASNPGQGAKNIQYF. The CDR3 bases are TGCGCCAGCAATCCAGGACAGGGTGCGAAAAACATTCAGTACTTC.

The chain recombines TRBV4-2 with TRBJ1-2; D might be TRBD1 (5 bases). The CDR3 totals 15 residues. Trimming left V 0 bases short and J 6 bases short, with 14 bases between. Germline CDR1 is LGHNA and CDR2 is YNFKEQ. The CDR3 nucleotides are TGTGCCAGCAGCCAAGAATGGAGGGGTGGAGATGGCTACACCTTC. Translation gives CASSQEWRGGDGYTF.

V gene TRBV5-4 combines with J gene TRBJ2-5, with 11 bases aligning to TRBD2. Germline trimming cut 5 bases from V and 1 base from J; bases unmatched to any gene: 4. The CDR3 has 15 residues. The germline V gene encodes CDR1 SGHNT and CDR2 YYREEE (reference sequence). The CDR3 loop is CASSFSGGAQETQYF. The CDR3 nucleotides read TGTGCCAGCAGTTTTAGCGGGGGGGCCCAAGAGACCCAGTACTTC.

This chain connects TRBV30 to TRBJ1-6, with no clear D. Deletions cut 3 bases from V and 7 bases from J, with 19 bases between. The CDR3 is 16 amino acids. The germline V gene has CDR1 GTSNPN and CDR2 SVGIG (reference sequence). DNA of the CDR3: TGTGCCTGGAGGACCGCAGGAGTAAAGAAAAATTCACCCCTCCACTTT. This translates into CAWRTAGVKKNSPLHF.

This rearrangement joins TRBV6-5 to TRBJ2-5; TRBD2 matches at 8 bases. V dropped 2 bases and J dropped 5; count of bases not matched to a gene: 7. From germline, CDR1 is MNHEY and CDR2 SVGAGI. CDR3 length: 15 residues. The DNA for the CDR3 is TGTGCCAGCAGTTACGGGCGGGGGGATACTGAGACCCAGTACTTC. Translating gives CASSYGRGDTETQYF.

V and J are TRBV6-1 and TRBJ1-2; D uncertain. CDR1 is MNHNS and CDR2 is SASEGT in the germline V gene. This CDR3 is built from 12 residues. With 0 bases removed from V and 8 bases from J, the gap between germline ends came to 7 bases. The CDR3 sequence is CASSEAAGGYTF. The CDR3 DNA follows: TGTGCCAGCAGTGAAGCTGCAGGCGGCTACACCTTC.

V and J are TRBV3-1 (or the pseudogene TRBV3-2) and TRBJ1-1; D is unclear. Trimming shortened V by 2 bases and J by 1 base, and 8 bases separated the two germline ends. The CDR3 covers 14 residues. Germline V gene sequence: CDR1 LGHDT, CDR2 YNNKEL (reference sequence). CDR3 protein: CASSQRQPNTEAFF. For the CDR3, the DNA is TGTGCCAGCAGCCAACGGCAGCCGAACACTGAAGCTTTCTTT.

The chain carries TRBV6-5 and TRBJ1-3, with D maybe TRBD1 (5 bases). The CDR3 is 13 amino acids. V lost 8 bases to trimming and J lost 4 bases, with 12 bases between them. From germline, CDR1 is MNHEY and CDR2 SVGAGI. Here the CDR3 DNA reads TGTGCCAGCTGTCAGGGCCTGGGAAACACCATATATTTT. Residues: CASCQGLGNTIYF.

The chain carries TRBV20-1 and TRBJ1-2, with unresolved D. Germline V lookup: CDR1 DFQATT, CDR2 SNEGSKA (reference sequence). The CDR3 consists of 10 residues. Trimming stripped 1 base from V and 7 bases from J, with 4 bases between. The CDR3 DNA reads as TGCAGTGCTAGAGTAATTGGCTACACCTTC. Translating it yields CSARVIGYTF.

The CDR3 region has the DNA TGTGCCAGCTCCGGGACAGGGGGTTCGACTAATGAAAAACTGTTTTTT. Its translation: CASSGTGGSTNEKLFF. The chain joins TRBV3-1 (or the pseudogene TRBV3-2) to TRBJ1-4; 11 bases match TRBD1. V lost 8 bases, J lost 2 bases, and 7 bases stayed unmatched. Per the germline V gene, CDR1 is LGHDT and CDR2 is YNNKEL (reference sequence). CDR3 length equals 16 residues.